This TCR beta chain was identified during a study of OX40 agonist ivuxolimab in advanced cancers. Study information: Partial responses were achieved by three patients, one with hepatocellular carcinoma and two with cutaneous melanoma.

V was clipped by 4 bases and J by 6 bases, with 15 bases between them. Per the germline V gene, CDR1 is MNHGY and CDR2 is SVAAGI. There are 14 residues in the CDR3. The method was immunoSEQ multiplex PCR; TCRdb's version includes in-frame clones alone and lacks a portion of them. The sample records tens of thousands of clones, roughly 87% being singletons. The V call is TRBV6-9, the J call TRBJ1-2; possible D gene TRBD1, 5 bases. The sequencing used CD4+ or CD8+ T cells sorted from blood, collected in a trial of the OX40 agonist ivuxolimab. The sequence was obtained from an adult with an advanced solid tumor such as melanoma, head and neck, liver or kidney cancer. CDR3 DNA: TGTGCCAGCAGTTGCTTAAGGGGTGGAGATGGCTACACCTTC. Its translation: CASSCLRGGDGYTF.